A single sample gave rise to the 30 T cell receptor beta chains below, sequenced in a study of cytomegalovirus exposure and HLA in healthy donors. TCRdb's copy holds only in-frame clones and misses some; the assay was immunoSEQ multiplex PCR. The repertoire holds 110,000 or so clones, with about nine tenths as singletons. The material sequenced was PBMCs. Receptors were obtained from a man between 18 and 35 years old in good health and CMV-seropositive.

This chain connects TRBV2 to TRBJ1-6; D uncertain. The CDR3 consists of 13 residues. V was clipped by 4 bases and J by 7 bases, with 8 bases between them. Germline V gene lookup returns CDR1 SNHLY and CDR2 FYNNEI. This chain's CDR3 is CASSVSENSPLHF. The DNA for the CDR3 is TGTGCCAGCAGTGTATCGGAGAATTCACCCCTCCACTTT.

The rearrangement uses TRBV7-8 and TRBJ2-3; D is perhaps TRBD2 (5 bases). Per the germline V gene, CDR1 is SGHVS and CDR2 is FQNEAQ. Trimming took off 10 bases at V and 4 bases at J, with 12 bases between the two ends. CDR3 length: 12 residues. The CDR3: CATGRESDTQYF. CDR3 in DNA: TGTGCCACCGGTAGGGAGTCAGATACGCAGTATTTT.

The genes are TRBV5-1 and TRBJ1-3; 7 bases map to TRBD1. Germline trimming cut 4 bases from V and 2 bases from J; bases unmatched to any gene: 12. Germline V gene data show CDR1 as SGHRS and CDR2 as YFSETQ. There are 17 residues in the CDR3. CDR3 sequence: CASSIWSGQGAGNTIYF. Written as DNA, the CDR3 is TGCGCCAGCAGCATATGGAGTGGTCAGGGGGCTGGAAACACCATATATTTT. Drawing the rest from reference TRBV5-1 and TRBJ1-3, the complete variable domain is KAGVTQTPRYLIKTRGQQVTLSCSPISGHRSVSWYQQTPGQGLQFLFEYFSETQRNKGNFPGRFSGRQFSNSRSEMNVSTLELGDSALYLCASSIWSGQGAGNTIYFGEGSWLTVV.

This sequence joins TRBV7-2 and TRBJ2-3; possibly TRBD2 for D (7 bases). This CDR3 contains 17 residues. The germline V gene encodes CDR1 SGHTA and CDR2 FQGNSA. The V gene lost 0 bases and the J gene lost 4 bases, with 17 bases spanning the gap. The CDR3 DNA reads TGTGCCAGCAGCTTAGCGGTGAGGGGGGGCCCCCCAGATACGCAGTATTTT. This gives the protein CASSLAVRGGPPDTQYF.

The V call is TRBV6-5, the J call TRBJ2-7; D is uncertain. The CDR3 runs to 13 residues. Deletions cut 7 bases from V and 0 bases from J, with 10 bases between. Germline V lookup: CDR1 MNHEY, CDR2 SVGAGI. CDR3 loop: CASIGTNSYEQYF. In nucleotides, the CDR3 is TGTGCCAGCATTGGAACTAACTCCTACGAGCAGTACTTC.

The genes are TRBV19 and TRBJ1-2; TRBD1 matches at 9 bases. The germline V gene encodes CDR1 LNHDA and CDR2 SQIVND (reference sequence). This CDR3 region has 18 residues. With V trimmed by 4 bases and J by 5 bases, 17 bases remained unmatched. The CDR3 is CASSTRDRAIEYLYGYTF. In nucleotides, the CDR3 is TGTGCCAGTAGTACCCGGGACAGGGCCATTGAATATCTTTATGGCTACACCTTC.

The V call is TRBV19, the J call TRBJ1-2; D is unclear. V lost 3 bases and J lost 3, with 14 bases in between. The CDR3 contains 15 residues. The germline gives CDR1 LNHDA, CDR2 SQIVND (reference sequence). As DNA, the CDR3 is TGTGCCAGTAGTATTTACGGGGTGATGGACTATGGCTACACCTTC. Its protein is CASSIYGVMDYGYTF.

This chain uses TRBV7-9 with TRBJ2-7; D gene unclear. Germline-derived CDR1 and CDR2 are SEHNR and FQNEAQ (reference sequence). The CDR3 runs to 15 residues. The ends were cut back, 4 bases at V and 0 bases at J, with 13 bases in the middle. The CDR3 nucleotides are TGTGCCAGCAGCTCTACAAAGACAATCTCCTACGAGCAGTACTTC. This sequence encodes CASSSTKTISYEQYF. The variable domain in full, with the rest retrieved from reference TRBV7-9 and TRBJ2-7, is DTGVSQNPRHKITKRGQNVTFRCDPISEHNRLYWYRQTLGQGPEFLTYFQNEAQLEKSRLLSDRFSAERPKGSFSTLEIQRTEQGDSAMYLCASSSTKTISYEQYFGPGTRLTVT.

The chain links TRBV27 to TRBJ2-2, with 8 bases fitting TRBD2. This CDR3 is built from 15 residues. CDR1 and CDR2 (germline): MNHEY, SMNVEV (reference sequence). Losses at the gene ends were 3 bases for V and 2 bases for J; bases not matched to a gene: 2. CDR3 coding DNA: TGTGCCAGCAGTTTCCGGGGGGGAAACACCGGGGAGCTGTTTTTT. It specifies CASSFRGGNTGELFF.

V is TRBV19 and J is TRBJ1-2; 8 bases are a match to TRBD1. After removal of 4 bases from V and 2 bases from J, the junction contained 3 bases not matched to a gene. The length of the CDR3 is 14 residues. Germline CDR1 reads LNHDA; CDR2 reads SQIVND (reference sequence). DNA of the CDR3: TGTGCCAGTAGTAAGACAGGGGAAAACTATGGCTACACCTTC. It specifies CASSKTGENYGYTF.

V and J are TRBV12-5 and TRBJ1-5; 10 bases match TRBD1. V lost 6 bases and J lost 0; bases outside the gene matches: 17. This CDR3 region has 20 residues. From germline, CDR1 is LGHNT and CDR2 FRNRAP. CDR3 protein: CASGLLPPGQGHYSNQPQHF. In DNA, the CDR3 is TGTGCTAGTGGACTTCTCCCCCCGGGACAGGGGCATTATAGCAATCAGCCCCAGCATTTT.

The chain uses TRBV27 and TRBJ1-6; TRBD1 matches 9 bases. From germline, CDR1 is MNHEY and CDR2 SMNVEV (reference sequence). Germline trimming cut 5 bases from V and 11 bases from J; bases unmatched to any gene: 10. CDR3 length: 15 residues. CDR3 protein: CASSGAGTGRTPLHF. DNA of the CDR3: TGTGCCAGCAGTGGCGCCGGGACAGGGAGGACACCCCTCCACTTT.

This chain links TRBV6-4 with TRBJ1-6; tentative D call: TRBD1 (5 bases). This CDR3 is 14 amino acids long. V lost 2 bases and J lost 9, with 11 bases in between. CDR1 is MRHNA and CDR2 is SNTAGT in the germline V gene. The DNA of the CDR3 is TGTGCCAGCAGTGACAGGGGCTCCTTTTCACCCCTCCACTTT. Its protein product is CASSDRGSFSPLHF.

DNA of the CDR3: TGTGCCAGCAGCTTTGTTTACGGGATAAACACTGAAGCTTTCTTT. Translated: CASSFVYGINTEAFF. The rearrangement uses TRBV5-6 and TRBJ1-1; D gene ambiguous. CDR1 and CDR2 (germline): SGHDT, YYEEEE. V dropped 2 bases and J dropped 2 bases, with 13 bases sitting between them. This CDR3 comprises 15 residues.

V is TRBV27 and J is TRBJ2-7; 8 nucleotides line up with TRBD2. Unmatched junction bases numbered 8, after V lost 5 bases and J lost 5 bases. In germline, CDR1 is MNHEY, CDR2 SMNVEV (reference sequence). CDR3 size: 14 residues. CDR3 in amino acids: CASSPTGGPNEQYF. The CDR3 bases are TGTGCCAGCAGTCCTACGGGGGGGCCCAACGAGCAGTACTTC.

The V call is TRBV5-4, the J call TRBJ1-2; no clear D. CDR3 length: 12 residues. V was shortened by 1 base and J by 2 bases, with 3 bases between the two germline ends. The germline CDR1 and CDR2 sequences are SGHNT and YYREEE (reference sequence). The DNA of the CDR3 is TGTGCCAGCAGCTTGCAAAACTATGGCTACACCTTC. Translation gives CASSLQNYGYTF.

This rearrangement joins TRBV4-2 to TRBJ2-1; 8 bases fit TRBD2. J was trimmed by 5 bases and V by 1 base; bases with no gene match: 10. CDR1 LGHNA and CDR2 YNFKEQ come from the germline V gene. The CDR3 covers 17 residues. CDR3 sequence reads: CASSQGYSRGGNNEQFF. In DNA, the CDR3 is TGTGCCAGCAGCCAAGGATATTCTCGGGGGGGTAACAATGAGCAGTTCTTC.

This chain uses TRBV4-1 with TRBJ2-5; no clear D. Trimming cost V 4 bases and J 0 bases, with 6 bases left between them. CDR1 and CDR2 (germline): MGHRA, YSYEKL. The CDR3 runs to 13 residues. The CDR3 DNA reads TGCGCCAGCAGCCGCGGTAACCAAGAGACCCAGTACTTC. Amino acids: CASSRGNQETQYF.

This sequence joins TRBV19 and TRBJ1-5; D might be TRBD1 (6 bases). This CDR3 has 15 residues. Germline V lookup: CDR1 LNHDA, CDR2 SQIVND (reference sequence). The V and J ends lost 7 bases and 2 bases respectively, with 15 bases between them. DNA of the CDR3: TGTGCCAGTACCGGACAATCAGGGGGCAATCAGCCCCAGCATTTT. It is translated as CASTGQSGGNQPQHF.

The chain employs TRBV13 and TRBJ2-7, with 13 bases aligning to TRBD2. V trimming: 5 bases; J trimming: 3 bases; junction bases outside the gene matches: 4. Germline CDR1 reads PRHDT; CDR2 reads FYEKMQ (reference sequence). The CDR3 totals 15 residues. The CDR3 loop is CASSARLAGGYEQYF. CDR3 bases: TGTGCCAGCAGCGCAAGACTAGCGGGGGGCTACGAGCAGTACTTC. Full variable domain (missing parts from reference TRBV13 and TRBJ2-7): AAGVIQSPRHLIKEKRETATLKCYPIPRHDTVYWYQQGPGQDPQFLISFYEKMQSDKGSIPDRFSAQQFSDYHSELNMSSLELGDSALYFCASSARLAGGYEQYFGPGTRLTVT.

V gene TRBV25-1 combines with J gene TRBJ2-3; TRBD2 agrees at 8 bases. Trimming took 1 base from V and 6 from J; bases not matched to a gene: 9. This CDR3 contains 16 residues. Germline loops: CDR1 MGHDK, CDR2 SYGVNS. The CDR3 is CASSESRGGKRDTQYF. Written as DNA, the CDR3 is TGTGCCAGCAGTGAATCCCGGGGGGGGAAAAGGGATACGCAGTATTTT.

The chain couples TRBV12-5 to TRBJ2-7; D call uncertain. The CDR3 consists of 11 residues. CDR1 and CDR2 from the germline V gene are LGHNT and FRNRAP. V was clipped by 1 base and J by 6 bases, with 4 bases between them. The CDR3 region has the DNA TGTGCTAGTGGTTTGGGGGCCGAGCAGTACTTC. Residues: CASGLGAEQYF.

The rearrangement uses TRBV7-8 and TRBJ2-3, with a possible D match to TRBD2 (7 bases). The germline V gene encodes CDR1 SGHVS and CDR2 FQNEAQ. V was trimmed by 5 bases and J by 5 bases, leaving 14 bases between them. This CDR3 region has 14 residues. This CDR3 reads CASSRYREGDTQYF. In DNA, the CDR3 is TGTGCCAGCAGCCGTTACAGGGAGGGAGATACGCAGTATTTT. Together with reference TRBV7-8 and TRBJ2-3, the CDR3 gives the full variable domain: GAGVSQSPRYKVAKRGQDVALRCDPISGHVSLFWYQQALGQGPEFLTYFQNEAQLDKSGLPSDRFFAERPEGSVSTLKIQRTQQEDSAVYLCASSRYREGDTQYFGPGTRLTVL.

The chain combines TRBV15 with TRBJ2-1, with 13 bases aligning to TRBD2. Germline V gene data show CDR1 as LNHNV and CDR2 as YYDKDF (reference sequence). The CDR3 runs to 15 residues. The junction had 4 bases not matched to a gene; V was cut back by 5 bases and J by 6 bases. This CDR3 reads CATSLTSGGFNEQFF. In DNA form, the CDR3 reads TGTGCCACCAGCTTGACTAGCGGGGGGTTCAATGAGCAGTTCTTC.

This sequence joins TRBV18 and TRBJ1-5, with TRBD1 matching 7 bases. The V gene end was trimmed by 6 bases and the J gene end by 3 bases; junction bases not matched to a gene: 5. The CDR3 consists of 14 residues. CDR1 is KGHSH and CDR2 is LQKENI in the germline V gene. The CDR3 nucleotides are TGTGCCAGCTCCCGCCAGGGGGACAATCAGCCCCAGCATTTT. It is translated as CASSRQGDNQPQHF.

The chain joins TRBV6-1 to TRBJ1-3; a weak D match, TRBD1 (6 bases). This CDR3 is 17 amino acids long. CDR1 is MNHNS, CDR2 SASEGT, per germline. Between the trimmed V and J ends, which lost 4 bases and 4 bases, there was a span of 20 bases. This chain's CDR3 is CASSAPRGAGVGNTIYF. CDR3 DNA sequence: TGTGCCAGCAGTGCCCCAAGAGGGGCAGGGGTAGGAAACACCATATATTTT.

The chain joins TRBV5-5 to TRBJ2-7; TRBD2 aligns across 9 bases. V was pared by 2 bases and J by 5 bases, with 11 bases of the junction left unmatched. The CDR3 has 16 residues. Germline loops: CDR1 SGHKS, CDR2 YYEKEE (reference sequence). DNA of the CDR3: TGTGCCAGCAGCTTCGGGACTAGCCCCCGAAGGGACGAGCAGTACTTC. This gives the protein CASSFGTSPRRDEQYF.

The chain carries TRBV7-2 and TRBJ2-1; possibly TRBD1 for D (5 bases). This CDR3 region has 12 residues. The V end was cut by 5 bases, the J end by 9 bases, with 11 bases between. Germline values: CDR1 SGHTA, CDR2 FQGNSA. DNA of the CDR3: TGTGCCAGCAGCCCCAGGGTGGGTGAGCAGTTCTTC. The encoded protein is CASSPRVGEQFF.

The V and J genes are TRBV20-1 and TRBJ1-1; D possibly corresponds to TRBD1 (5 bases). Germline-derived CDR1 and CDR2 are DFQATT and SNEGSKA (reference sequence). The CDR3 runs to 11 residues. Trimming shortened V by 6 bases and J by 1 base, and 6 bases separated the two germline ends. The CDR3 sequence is CSAGGNTEAFF. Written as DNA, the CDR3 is TGCAGTGCCGGGGGGAACACTGAAGCTTTCTTT.

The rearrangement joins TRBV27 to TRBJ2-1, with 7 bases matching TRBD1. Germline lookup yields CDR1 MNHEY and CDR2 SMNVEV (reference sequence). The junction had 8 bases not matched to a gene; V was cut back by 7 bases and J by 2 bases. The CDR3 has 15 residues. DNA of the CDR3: TGTGCCAGCACCCCGACAGGGTGGGCCTACAATGAGCAGTTCTTC. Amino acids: CASTPTGWAYNEQFF.